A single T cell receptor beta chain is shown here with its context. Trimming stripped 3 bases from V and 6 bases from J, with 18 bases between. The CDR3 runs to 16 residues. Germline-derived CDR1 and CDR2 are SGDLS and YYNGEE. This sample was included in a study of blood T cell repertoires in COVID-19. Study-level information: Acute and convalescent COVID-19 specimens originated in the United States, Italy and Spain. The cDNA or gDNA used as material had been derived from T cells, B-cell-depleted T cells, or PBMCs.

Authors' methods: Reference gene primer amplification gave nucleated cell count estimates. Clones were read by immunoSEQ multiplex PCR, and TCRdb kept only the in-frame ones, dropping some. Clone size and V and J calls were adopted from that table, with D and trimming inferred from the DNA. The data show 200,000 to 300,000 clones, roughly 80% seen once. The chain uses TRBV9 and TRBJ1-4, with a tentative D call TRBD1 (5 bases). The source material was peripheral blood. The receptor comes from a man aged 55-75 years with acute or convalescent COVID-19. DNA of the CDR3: TGTGCCAGCAGCGGGGGACTAGCGGGAGCAGATGAAAAACTGTTTTTT. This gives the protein CASSGGLAGADEKLFF.